The 10 T cell receptor beta chains below were found in one sample sequenced in a study of blood T cells in healthy people across ages. Next came a second PCR, run for about 7 to 12 cycles, which used a sample-barcoded 5' primer along with a J-beta primer mix. MiXCR was run by TCRdb on the 5' RACE reads, yielding one entry per CDR3 protein. The data hold 550,000 to 800,000 distinct CDR3 sequences, with about 30% observed a single time. The sample was blood. The source is a woman at least 80 years old in good health.

This clonotype was recorded at least ten times. CDR3 in amino acids: CASSQGARDGYEQYF. Written as DNA, the CDR3 is TGCGCCAGCAGCCAAGGTGCCAGGGACGGCTACGAGCAGTACTTC. The J gene is TRBJ2-7, the V gene TRBV4-3, with D perhaps given as TRBD1 or TRBD2 (5 bases each). CDR1 LGHNA and CDR2 YSLEER come from the germline V gene. Trimming shortened V by 1 base and J by 3 bases, and 13 bases separated the two germline ends. The CDR3 sequence is 15 residues long.

V is TRBV5-1 and J is TRBJ2-7, with 9 bases that match TRBD1. The CDR3 loop spans 16 amino acids. The germline V gene encodes CDR1 SGHRS and CDR2 YFSETQ. Trimming took 4 bases from V and 3 from J; bases not matched to a gene: 11. CDR3 sequence reads: CASSIGQGNASYEQYF. CDR3 bases: TGCGCCAGCAGCATTGGACAGGGGAATGCGAGCTACGAGCAGTACTTC.

In this sample, this clonotype turned up a few times. The chain employs TRBV12-3 or TRBV12-4 and TRBJ1-1, with a tentative D call TRBD1 (6 bases). Trimming took off 6 bases at V and 3 bases at J, with 32 bases between the two ends. The length of the CDR3 is 20 residues. Here the CDR3 reads CASSYLMARDARGRDTEAFF. As DNA, the CDR3 is TGTGCCAGCAGCTACCTTATGGCCCGAGACGCTAGGGGGAGGGACACTGAAGCTTTCTTT.

This sequence joins TRBV20-1 and TRBJ2-5; 8 nucleotides agree with TRBD1. The V and J ends lost 1 base and 3 bases, in that order; junction bases with no gene match: 13. Germline V gives CDR1 DFQATT, CDR2 SNEGSKA (reference sequence). CDR3 length: 17 residues. CDR3: CSARVNSPKTGEETQYF. CDR3 in DNA: TGCAGTGCTAGAGTCAATAGTCCCAAGACAGGGGAAGAGACCCAGTACTTC.

This clonotype was seen ten or more times. The chain uses TRBV6-1 and TRBJ2-3; TRBD1 might be the D (6 bases). Trimming removed 7 bases from V and 2 bases from J, with 10 bases in between. Germline CDR1 reads MNHNS; CDR2 reads SASEGT. The CDR3 loop spans 13 amino acids. The CDR3 DNA follows: TGTGCCAGCACACGGGACACCACAGATACGCAGTATTTT. Residues: CASTRDTTDTQYF.

The CDR3 bases are TGCAGTGCTAGAGATCCGGGGGGGGGAGTTTACAATGAGCAGTTCTTC. Protein sequence: CSARDPGGGVYNEQFF. The gene calls are TRBV20-1 and TRBJ2-1, with TRBD2 matching over 8 bases. Germline-derived CDR1 and CDR2 are DFQATT and SNEGSKA (reference sequence). J gave up 4 bases and V 0 bases, and 8 bases lay outside the gene matches. The CDR3 runs to 16 residues.

This clonotype was found a few times. This sequence may be a read error, since a much larger clone differs from it by one base. The chain links TRBV15 to TRBJ2-7, with 7 bases fitting TRBD1. Germline values: CDR1 LNHNV, CDR2 YYDKDF (reference sequence). CDR3 size: 15 residues. V dropped 2 bases and J dropped 3; count of bases not matched to a gene: 7. Here the CDR3 reads CATSRYRGECYEQYF. DNA of the CDR3: TGTGCCACCAGCAGATACAGGGGCGAATGCTACGAGCAGTACTTC.

This clonotype was counted many times. This chain joins TRBV7-2 and TRBJ2-1; D remains ambiguous. V lost 2 bases and J 5 bases, leaving 13 bases between the germline ends. Germline loops: CDR1 SGHTA, CDR2 FQGNSA. The length of the CDR3 is 15 residues. The CDR3 here is CASSLWESRHNEQFF. CDR3 coding DNA: TGTGCCAGCAGCTTATGGGAATCCAGACACAATGAGCAGTTCTTC.

The chain is built from TRBV30 and TRBJ2-4, with 9 bases fitting TRBD2. The closer fit of TRBJ2-7 to the DNA end suggests the J call may be wrong. The CDR3 totals 17 residues. In germline, CDR1 is GTSNPN, CDR2 SVGIG (reference sequence). CDR3 in amino acids: CAWSVKGGGAFEYEQYF. The CDR3 region has the DNA TGTGCCTGGAGTGTAAAAGGCGGGGGGGCGTTCGAATACGAGCAGTACTTC.

Comment on this clonotype: This clone may be a read error of a much larger clone one base away. The V and J genes are TRBV6-1 and TRBJ2-5; 7 bases align to TRBD1. CDR1 MNHNS and CDR2 SASEGT come from the germline V gene. The CDR3 length is 14 residues. Trimming at V came to 1 base and at J to 7 bases, leaving 6 bases not matched to a gene. This chain's CDR3 is CASSEVGTVGTQYF. For the CDR3, the DNA is TGTGCCAGCAGTGAAGTCGGGACAGTAGGGACCCAGTACTTC.